This record concerns one T cell receptor (beta chain) sequence. Data came from immunoSEQ multiplex PCR; TCRdb stores just in-frame clones and leaves some out. The sample has 180,000 or so clones, 90% to 95% seen once. CDR3 size: 14 residues. Germline V lookup: CDR1 LNHDA, CDR2 SQIVND (reference sequence). After removal of 8 bases from V and 1 base from J, the junction contained 3 bases not matched to a gene. The sample originates from a study of T cell responses to AZD1222 COVID-19 vaccine. This material consisted of peripheral blood, taken on day 0 of AZD1222 vaccination. The TCR originated in an adult in good health. The chain is built from TRBV19 and TRBJ1-3; TRBD1 matches at 9 bases. The CDR3 region has the DNA TGTGCCAGTCAGGGACAGGGATCTGGAAACACCATATATTTT. This translates into CASQGQGSGNTIYF. Filled out from reference TRBV19 and TRBJ1-3, the complete variable domain reads DGGITQSPKYLFRKEGQNVTLSCEQNLNHDAMYWYRQDPGQGLRLIYYSQIVNDFQKGDIAEGYSVSREKKESFPLTVTSAQKNPTAFYLCASQGQGSGNTIYFGEGSWLTVV.